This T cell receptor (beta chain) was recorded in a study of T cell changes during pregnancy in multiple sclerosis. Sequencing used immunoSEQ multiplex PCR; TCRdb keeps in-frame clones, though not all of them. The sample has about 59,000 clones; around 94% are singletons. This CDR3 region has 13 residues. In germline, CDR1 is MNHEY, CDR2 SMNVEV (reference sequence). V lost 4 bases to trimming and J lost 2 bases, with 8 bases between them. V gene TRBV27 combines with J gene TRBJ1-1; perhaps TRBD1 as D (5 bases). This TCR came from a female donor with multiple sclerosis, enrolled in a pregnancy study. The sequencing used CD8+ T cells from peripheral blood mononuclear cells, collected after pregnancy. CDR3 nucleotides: TGTGCCAGCAGTTGGGGGGAAAACACTGAAGCTTTCTTT. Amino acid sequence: CASSWGENTEAFF.